The 27 T cell receptor beta chains presented below share a single source sample, sequenced in a study of Graves' ophthalmopathy and Graves' hyperthyroidism. The authors amplified TCR beta CDR3 regions, and they did so from RNA transcripts for repertoire sequencing. Second-round multiplex PCR came after a first-round RT-PCR that employed HTBI primers. TCRdb reanalysed the multiplex PCR reads using MiXCR and keeps one entry per CDR3 protein. The repertoire holds hundreds of thousands of distinct CDR3 sequences, around 40% seen once, with 44% in the top ten. The sample consisted of peripheral blood. These receptors all come from an adult man with Graves' ophthalmopathy.

Concerning this clonotype: The junction departs from germline at one end; a sequencing error may be responsible. The chain is built from TRBV2 and TRBJ2-7; 10 positions match TRBD2. This CDR3 comprises 18 residues. In germline, CDR1 is SNHLY, CDR2 FYNNEI. The DNA for the CDR3 is TGCGCCAGCAGCCAAGTCATCCTAGCGGGGGAGACATCCTACGAGCAGTACTTC. Translated, it gives CASSQVILAGETSYEQYF.

This clonotype was counted between two and nine times. The chain joins TRBV3-1 to TRBJ2-7, with TRBD1 matching 11 bases. The germline gives CDR1 LGHDT, CDR2 YNNKEL (reference sequence). The trim removed 6 bases at V and 2 bases at J, leaving 6 bases unmatched. CDR3 size: 15 residues. CDR3 bases: TGTGCCAGCAGTCGGACAGGGGGCCTCGCCTACGAGCAGTACTTC. It codes for CASSRTGGLAYEQYF.

The chain has TRBV5-4 and TRBJ2-7; 7 nucleotides align to TRBD1. V dropped 4 bases and J dropped 12; count of bases not matched to a gene: 10. The CDR3 is made up of 12 amino acids. Per germline, CDR1 SGHNT and CDR2 YYREEE (reference sequence). CDR3 loop: CASSLFGQEWYF. CDR3 sequence (DNA): TGTGCCAGCAGCCTTTTCGGACAGGAATGGTACTTC.

Notes on this clonotype: A read error may explain this, as a much larger clone is one base away. The chain recombines TRBV7-2 with TRBJ1-6, with a tentative D call TRBD1 (6 bases). V lost 5 bases, J lost 19 bases, and 18 bases lay in between. The CDR3 covers 12 residues. CDR1 SGHTA and CDR2 FQGNSA come from the germline V gene. CDR3 bases: TGTGCCAGCAGCAAAGGGCGGAGACAGGTGCACTTT. Its protein product is CASSKGRRQVHF.

This clonotype showed up just a few times. CDR3 nucleotide sequence: TGTGCCAGCTCCCGGGGACAGGGAGATAATTCACCCCTCCACTTT. Protein: CASSRGQGDNSPLHF. The chain combines TRBV14 with TRBJ1-6, with 9 bases that match TRBD1. Germline-derived CDR1 and CDR2 are SGHDN and FVKESK. This CDR3 comprises 15 residues. The trim removed 8 bases at V and 5 bases at J, leaving 7 bases unmatched.

The rearrangement uses TRBV12-3 or TRBV12-4 and TRBJ2-2; D call uncertain. This CDR3 contains 13 residues. Trimming removed 8 bases at V and 4 bases at J, with 11 bases between. Here the CDR3 reads CASVGGRTGELFF. The CDR3 nucleotides read TGTGCCAGCGTAGGCGGACGCACCGGGGAGCTGTTTTTT.

This clonotype was recorded a few times. The V gene is TRBV5-1, the J gene TRBJ2-7; no clear D. With 0 bases removed from V and 0 bases from J, the gap between germline ends came to 10 bases. There are 15 residues in the CDR3. Germline V gene data show CDR1 as SGHRS and CDR2 as YFSETQ. The CDR3 nucleotides are TGCGCCAGCAGCTTGGAGCCCCAGAGCTCCTACGAGCAGTACTTC. Translating it yields CASSLEPQSSYEQYF.

This chain uses TRBV25-1 with TRBJ1-3; possibly TRBD1 for D (5 bases). This CDR3 contains 12 residues. The germline V gene encodes CDR1 MGHDK and CDR2 SYGVNS. V was trimmed by 11 bases and J by 0 bases, leaving 8 bases between them. The CDR3 loop reads CARQHSGNTIYF. The CDR3 nucleotides read TGTGCCCGACAGCACTCTGGAAACACCATATATTTT.

This chain uses TRBV10-3 with TRBJ2-5, with 8 bases identical to TRBD2. The junction had 7 bases not matched to a gene; V was cut back by 4 bases and J by 6 bases. This CDR3 is 14 amino acids long. Germline loops: CDR1 ENHRY, CDR2 SYGVKD. CDR3 DNA sequence: TGTGCCATCAGTGGCCGCGGGGGGCAAAAGACCCAGTACTTC. Translated: CAISGRGGQKTQYF.

A few counts support this clonotype. V is TRBV20-1 and J is TRBJ2-7; the match to TRBD1 covers 10 bases. The CDR3 is 14 amino acids. J lost 3 bases, V lost 4 bases, and 6 bases had no gene match. Germline CDR1 is DFQATT and CDR2 is SNEGSKA (reference sequence). CDR3 DNA sequence: TGCAGTGCTACGAAGGGACAGGGGCGCTACGAGCAGTACTTC. Translation: CSATKGQGRYEQYF.

With regard to this clonotype: One end of the junction varies from germline; a read error may be responsible. In nucleotides, the CDR3 is TGCAATGCTTACAGGGGGTGGGAGACCCAGTACTTC. It translates to CNAYRGWETQYF. The genes are TRBV20-1 and TRBJ2-5, with TRBD1 identical over 8 bases. Germline V gene lookup returns CDR1 DFQATT and CDR2 SNEGSKA (reference sequence). This CDR3 spans 12 amino acids.

A few counts support this clonotype. The CDR3 DNA sequence: TGCAGTGCTAGTAATCGGGGAGGAGATCAGCCCCAGCATTTT. Translating gives CSASNRGGDQPQHF. V usage is TRBV20-1 and J usage is TRBJ1-5; no clear D gene. V gave up 3 bases and J gave up 5 bases, with 14 bases separating them. This CDR3 is built from 14 residues. CDR1 and CDR2 (germline): DFQATT, SNEGSKA (reference sequence).

This clonotype was seen at least ten times. An end of the junction differs from the germline gene, which may be a read error. The chain uses TRBV7-2 and TRBJ2-5, with 10 nucleotides matching TRBD1. The germline gives CDR1 SGHTA, CDR2 FQGNSA. The CDR3 has 15 residues. The DNA of the CDR3 is TGTGCTAGCAGCCCCCGACAGGGGGCTGGGGAGACCCAGTACTTC. Protein sequence: CASSPRQGAGETQYF.

This clonotype came up many times. This rearrangement joins TRBV27 to TRBJ2-5, with 8 bases that match TRBD1. V lost 8 bases to trimming and J lost 2 bases; unmatched junction nucleotides: 4. This CDR3 comprises 13 residues. Germline V gene lookup returns CDR1 MNHEY and CDR2 SMNVEV (reference sequence). The chain's CDR3 is CASGGQGQETQYF. In DNA, the CDR3 is TGTGCCAGCGGTGGACAGGGTCAAGAGACCCAGTACTTC.

This clonotype was recorded at least ten times. The chain is built from TRBV29-1 and TRBJ1-4, with D unclear. Trimming cost V 0 bases and J 8 bases, with 4 bases left between them. Per germline, CDR1 SQVTM and CDR2 ANQGSEA. The CDR3 runs 11 residues. This CDR3 reads CSVEDLEKLFF. In DNA form, the CDR3 reads TGCAGCGTTGAAGATCTAGAAAAACTGTTTTTT.

In DNA form, the CDR3 reads TGTGCCAGCAGAGGACTAGCGGGAACCGGGGAGCTGTTTTTT. Translation: CASRGLAGTGELFF. V and J are TRBV25-1 and TRBJ2-2; 12 nucleotides align to TRBD2. Germline loops: CDR1 MGHDK, CDR2 SYGVNS. The CDR3 loop spans 14 amino acids. With 6 bases clipped from V and 5 bases from J, the junction kept 1 base outside the gene matches.

This chain uses TRBV15 with TRBJ1-2; D possibly corresponds to TRBD1 (5 bases). This CDR3 is built from 15 residues. Looked up from germline, CDR1 is LNHNV and CDR2 is YYDKDF (reference sequence). Trimming left V 1 base short and J 10 bases short, with 19 bases between. This CDR3 reads CATSRVARASQIYTF. Written as DNA, the CDR3 is TGTGCCACCAGCAGAGTCGCCAGGGCGAGCCAGATCTACACCTTC. Combining the CDR3 with reference TRBV15 and TRBJ1-2 gives the whole variable domain DAMVIQNPRYQVTQFGKPVTLSCSQTLNHNVMYWYQQKSSQAPKLLFHYYDKDFNNEADTPDNFQSRRPNTSFCFLDIRSPGLGDTAMYLCATSRVARASQIYTFGSGTRLTVV.

Remarks on this clonotype: Sequence at one end of the junction differs from germline and may be a read error. This chain links TRBV10-3 with TRBJ2-2; 14 bases agree with TRBD2. Germline assignment: CDR1 ENHRY and CDR2 SYGVKD. The CDR3 is 17 residues long. The CDR3 here is CASRRTSGGPRTGGLFF. The CDR3 DNA follows: TGTGCCAGCAGACGGACTAGCGGGGGGCCCCGCACCGGGGGGCTGTTTTTT.

The chain links TRBV6-6 to TRBJ1-2, with TRBD1 matching over 7 bases. Germline V lookup: CDR1 MNHNY, CDR2 SVGAGI (reference sequence). There are 16 residues in the CDR3. V gave up 5 bases and J gave up 1 base; unmatched junction bases: 10. The CDR3 region is CASSRAGTEINYGYTF. The CDR3 DNA reads as TGTGCCAGCAGTCGGGCCGGGACAGAGATTAACTATGGCTACACCTTC.

This clonotype was seen only a few times. The chain recombines TRBV2 with TRBJ2-2, with D possibly being TRBD1 (6 bases). V was trimmed by 1 base and J by 3 bases, leaving 18 bases between them. Germline-derived CDR1 and CDR2 are SNHLY and FYNNEI. The CDR3 has 18 residues. The DNA of the CDR3 is TGTGCCAGCAGTGAAGACCGGGACACCCGATTACACACCGGGGAGCTGTTTTTT. This gives the protein CASSEDRDTRLHTGELFF.

The CDR3 DNA is TGTGCCAGCAGCCTCCGGGACAGGAGCTCCTACGAGCAGTACTTC. Translating it yields CASSLRDRSSYEQYF. The J gene is TRBJ2-7, the V gene TRBV5-6; TRBD1 agrees at 8 bases. There are 15 residues in the CDR3. Germline V gene lookup returns CDR1 SGHDT and CDR2 YYEEEE. V was clipped by 4 bases and J by 0 bases; unmatched bases: 6.

This clonotype was counted only a few times. The chain employs TRBV9 and TRBJ2-7, with 9 bases identical to TRBD2. J lost 2 bases, V lost 4 bases, and 7 bases had no gene match. The CDR3 totals 15 residues. Germline CDR1 is SGDLS and CDR2 is YYNGEE. CDR3 protein: CASSLIAGAAYEQYF. In DNA form, the CDR3 reads TGTGCCAGCAGCTTGATAGCGGGAGCGGCCTACGAGCAGTACTTC.

For this clonotype: A much larger clone differs by one base, so this may be a read error. J is TRBJ2-5 and V is TRBV9, with TRBD1 as a possible D gene (6 bases). The CDR3 has 15 residues. The ends were cut back, 4 bases at V and 3 bases at J, with 16 bases in the middle. Germline assignment: CDR1 SGDLS and CDR2 YYNGEE. Written as DNA, the CDR3 is TGTGCCAGCAGCCGAAGGGGGTTCGCTAAAGAGACCCAGTACTTC. It specifies CASSRRGFAKETQYF.

This clonotype was counted a single time. The chain couples TRBV4-2 to TRBJ1-1; perhaps TRBD1 as D (5 bases). Germline V gene sequence: CDR1 LGHNA, CDR2 YNFKEQ. The CDR3 length is 18 residues. V was trimmed by 1 base and J by 1 base, leaving 19 bases between them. In nucleotides, the CDR3 is TGTGCCAGCAGCCAAGGATGGTCCAGGGACGGGAAGAACACTGAAGCTTTCTTT. Protein product: CASSQGWSRDGKNTEAFF.

This clonotype occurred many times. V is TRBV7-9 and J is TRBJ2-7; D might be TRBD1 (6 bases). The CDR3 is made up of 12 amino acids. Germline V CDR1 and CDR2: SEHNR, FQNEAQ (reference sequence). Trimming removed 4 bases from V and 4 bases from J, with 8 bases in between. Here the CDR3 reads CASSSGVYEQYF. CDR3 nucleotide sequence: TGTGCCAGCAGCTCAGGGGTTTACGAGCAGTACTTC.

This clonotype was detected many times. This sequence joins TRBV6-6 and TRBJ1-5, with 8 bases matching TRBD1. V was clipped by 6 bases and J by 6 bases; unmatched bases: 13. The V gene's germline CDR1 is MNHNY and CDR2 SVGAGI (reference sequence). The length of the CDR3 is 16 residues. CDR3 nucleotides: TGTGCCAGCAGCCCATACCGACAGGGGATAGGTCAGCCCCAGCATTTT. Its translation is CASSPYRQGIGQPQHF.

This clonotype was seen ten or more times. CDR3 in amino acids: CAMYPRPRRVYEQYF. The DNA of the CDR3 is TGTGCCATGTACCCGCGACCAAGACGAGTTTACGAGCAGTACTTC. This chain connects TRBV10-3 to TRBJ2-7; the D is unclear. The CDR3 spans 15 residues. Germline V CDR1 and CDR2: ENHRY, SYGVKD. V shed 9 bases and J shed 4 bases, with 22 bases lying between them.